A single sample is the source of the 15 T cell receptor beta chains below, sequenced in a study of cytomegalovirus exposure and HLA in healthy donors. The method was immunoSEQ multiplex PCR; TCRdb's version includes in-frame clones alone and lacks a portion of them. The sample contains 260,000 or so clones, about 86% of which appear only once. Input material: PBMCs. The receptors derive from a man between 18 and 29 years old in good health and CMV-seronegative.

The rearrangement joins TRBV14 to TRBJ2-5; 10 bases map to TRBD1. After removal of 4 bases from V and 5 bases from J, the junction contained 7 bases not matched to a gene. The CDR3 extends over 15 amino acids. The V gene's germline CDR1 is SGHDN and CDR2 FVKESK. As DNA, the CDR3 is TGTGCCAGCAGCCCCCGGGACAGGGGTTCGGAGACCCAGTACTTC. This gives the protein CASSPRDRGSETQYF. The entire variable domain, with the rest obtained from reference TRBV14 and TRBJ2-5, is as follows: EAGVTQFPSHSVIEKGQTVTLRCDPISGHDNLYWYRRVMGKEIKFLLHFVKESKQDESGMPNNRFLAERTGGTYSTLKVQPAELEDSGVYFCASSPRDRGSETQYFGPGTRLLVL.

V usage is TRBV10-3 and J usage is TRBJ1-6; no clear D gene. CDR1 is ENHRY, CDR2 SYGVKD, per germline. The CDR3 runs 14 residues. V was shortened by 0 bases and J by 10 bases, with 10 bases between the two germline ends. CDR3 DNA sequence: TGTGCCATCAGTGAGTCCGGGGTACGGTCACCCCTCCACTTT. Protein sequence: CAISESGVRSPLHF.

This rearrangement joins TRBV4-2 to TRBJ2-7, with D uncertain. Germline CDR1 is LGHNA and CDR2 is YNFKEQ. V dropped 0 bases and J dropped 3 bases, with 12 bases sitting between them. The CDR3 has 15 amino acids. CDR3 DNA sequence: TGTGCCAGCAGCCAAGAGATTAGTGTCAACTACGAGCAGTACTTC. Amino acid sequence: CASSQEISVNYEQYF.

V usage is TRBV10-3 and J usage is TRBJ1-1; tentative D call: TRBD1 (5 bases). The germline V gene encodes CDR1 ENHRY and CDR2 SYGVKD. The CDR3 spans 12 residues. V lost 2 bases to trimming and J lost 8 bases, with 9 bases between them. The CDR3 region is CAISEGAGEAFF. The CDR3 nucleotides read TGTGCCATCAGTGAGGGGGCAGGGGAAGCTTTCTTT.

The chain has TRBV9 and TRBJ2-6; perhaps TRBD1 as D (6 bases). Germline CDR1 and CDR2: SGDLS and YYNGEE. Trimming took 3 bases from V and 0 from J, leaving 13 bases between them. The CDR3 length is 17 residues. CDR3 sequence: CASSGGPSSSGANVLTF. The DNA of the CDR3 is TGTGCCAGCAGCGGGGGGCCCTCAAGCTCTGGGGCCAACGTCCTGACTTTC. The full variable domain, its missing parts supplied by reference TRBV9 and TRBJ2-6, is DSGVTQTPKHLITATGQRVTLRCSPRSGDLSVYWYQQSLDQGLQFLIQYYNGEERAKGNILERFSAQQFPDLHSELNLSSLELGDSALYFCASSGGPSSSGANVLTFGAGSRLTVL.

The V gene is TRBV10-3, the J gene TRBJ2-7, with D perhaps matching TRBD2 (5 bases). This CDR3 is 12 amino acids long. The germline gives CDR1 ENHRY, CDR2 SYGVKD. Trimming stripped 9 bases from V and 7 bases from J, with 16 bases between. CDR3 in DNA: TGTGCCATTGCGTGGGGTTCGGGAGAGCAGTACTTC. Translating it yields CAIAWGSGEQYF.

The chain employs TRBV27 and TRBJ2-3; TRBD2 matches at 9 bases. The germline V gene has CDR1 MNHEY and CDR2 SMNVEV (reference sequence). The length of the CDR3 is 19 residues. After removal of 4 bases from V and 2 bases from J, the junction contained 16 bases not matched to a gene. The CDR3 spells CASSSLTHRGGRVTDTQYF. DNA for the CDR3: TGTGCCAGCAGTTCCCTAACCCACCGCGGCGGGAGGGTCACAGATACGCAGTATTTT.

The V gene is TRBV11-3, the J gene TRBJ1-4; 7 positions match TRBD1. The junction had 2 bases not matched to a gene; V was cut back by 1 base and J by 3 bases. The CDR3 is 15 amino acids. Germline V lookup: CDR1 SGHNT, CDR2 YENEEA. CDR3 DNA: TGTGCCAGCAGCTTAGGCGGGACAGCTAATGAAAAACTGTTTTTT. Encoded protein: CASSLGGTANEKLFF.

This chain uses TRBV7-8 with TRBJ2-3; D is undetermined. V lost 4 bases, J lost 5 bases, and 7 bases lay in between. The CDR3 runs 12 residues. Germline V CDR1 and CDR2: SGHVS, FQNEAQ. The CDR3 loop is CASSSSLDTQYF. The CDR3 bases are TGTGCCAGCAGCTCGTCTCTAGATACGCAGTATTTT.

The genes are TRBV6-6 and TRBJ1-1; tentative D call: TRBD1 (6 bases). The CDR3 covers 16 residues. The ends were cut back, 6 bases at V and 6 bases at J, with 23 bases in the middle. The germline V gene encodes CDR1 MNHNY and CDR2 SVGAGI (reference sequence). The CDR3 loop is CASSHPISGAGPEAFF. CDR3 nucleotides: TGTGCCAGCAGCCATCCTATTTCAGGGGCAGGACCTGAAGCTTTCTTT.

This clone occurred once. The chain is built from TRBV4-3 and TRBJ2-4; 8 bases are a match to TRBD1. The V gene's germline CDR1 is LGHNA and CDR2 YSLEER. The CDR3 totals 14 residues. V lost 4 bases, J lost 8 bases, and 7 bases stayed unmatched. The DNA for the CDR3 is TGCGCCAGCAGCCCTCGTCCAGGGGGCCACATTCAGTACTTC. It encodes CASSPRPGGHIQYF.

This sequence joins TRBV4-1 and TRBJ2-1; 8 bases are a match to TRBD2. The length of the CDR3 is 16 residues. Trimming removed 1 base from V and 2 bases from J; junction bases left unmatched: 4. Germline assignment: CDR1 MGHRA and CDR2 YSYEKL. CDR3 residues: CASSQVRGGAYNEQFF. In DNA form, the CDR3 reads TGCGCCAGCAGCCAAGTCCGGGGGGGCGCCTACAATGAGCAGTTCTTC.

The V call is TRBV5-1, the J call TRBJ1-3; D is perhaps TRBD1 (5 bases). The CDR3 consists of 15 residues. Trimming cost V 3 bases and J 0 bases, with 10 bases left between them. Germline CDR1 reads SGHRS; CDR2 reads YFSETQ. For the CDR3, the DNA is TGCGCCAGCAGCTCCTGGGGCAGCTCTGGAAACACCATATATTTT. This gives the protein CASSSWGSSGNTIYF.

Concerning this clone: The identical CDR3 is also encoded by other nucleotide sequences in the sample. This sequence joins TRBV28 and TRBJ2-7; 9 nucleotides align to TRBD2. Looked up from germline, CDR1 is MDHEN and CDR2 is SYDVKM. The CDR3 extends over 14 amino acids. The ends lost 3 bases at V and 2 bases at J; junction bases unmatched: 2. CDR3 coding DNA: TGTGCCAGCAGTTTGGGCGGGGGGGCCTACGAGCAGTACTTC. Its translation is CASSLGGGAYEQYF.

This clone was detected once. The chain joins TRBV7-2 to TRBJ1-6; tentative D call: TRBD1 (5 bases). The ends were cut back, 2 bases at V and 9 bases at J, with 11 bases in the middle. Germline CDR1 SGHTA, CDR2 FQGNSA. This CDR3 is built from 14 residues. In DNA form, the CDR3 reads TGTGCCAGCAGCTTAACGCAGGGCATTTCACCCCTCCACTTT. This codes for CASSLTQGISPLHF.